This entry features one TCR beta chain sequence. In the same sample, other DNA sequences code for this CDR3. The ends lost 6 bases at V and 4 bases at J; junction bases unmatched: 4. The CDR3 loop spans 13 amino acids. Germline CDR1 and CDR2: MNHEY and SMNVEV (reference sequence). The sample originates from a study of shared clonotypes between healthy human individuals. Sequencing was performed with immunoSEQ multiplex PCR; in TCRdb, only in-frame clones are kept and a portion is missing. Of about 1.1 million clones in the sample, approximately 77% were seen once. The chain combines TRBV27 with TRBJ2-3; 7 positions agree with TRBD1. The source is a man between 18 and 29 years old in good health. Some clones in this sample may be carry-over from other donors' samples. The specimen sequenced was memory CD4+ T cells from PBMCs. Subset meaning: CD45RA-negative fraction. The chain's CDR3 is CASRRQGPDTQYF. DNA of the CDR3: TGTGCCAGCAGAAGACAGGGCCCAGATACGCAGTATTTT.